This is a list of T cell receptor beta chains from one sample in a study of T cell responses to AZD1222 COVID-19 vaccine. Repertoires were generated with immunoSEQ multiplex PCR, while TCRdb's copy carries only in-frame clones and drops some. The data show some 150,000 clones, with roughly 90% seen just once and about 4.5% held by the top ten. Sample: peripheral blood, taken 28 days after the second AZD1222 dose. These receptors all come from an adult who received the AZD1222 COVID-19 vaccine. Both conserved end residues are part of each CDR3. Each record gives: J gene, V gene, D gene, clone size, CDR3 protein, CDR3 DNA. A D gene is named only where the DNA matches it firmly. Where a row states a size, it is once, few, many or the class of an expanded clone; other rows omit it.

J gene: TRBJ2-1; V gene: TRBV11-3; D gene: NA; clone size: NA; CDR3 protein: CASSLDPGMNEQFF; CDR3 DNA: TGTGCCAGCAGCTTAGATCCAGGAATGAATGAGCAGTTCTTC
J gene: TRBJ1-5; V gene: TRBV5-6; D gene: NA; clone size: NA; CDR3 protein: CASSLGVDQPQHF; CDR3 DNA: TGTGCCAGCAGCTTGGGTGTGGATCAGCCCCAGCATTTT
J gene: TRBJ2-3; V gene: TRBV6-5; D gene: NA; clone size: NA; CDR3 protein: CAPRGTPLPDTQYF; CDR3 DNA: TGTGCCCCACGGGGGACTCCACTCCCAGATACGCAGTATTTT
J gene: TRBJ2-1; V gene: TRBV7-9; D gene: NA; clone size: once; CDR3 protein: CASSLPGHIYNEQFF; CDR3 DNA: TGTGCCAGCAGCCTTCCGGGACACATCTACAATGAGCAGTTCTTC
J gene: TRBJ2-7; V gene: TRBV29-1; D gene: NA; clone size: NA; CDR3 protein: CSARSGARSYEQYF; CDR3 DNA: TGCAGCGCCCGGTCGGGGGCGAGGTCCTACGAGCAGTACTTC
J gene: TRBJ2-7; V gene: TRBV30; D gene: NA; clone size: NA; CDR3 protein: CAWSLTAGLAYEQYF; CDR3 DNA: TGTGCCTGGAGCCTCACCGCGGGTTTGGCCTACGAGCAGTACTTC
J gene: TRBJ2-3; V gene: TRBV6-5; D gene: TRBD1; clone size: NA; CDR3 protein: CASRRTGDSTDTQYF; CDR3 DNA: TGTGCCAGCAGGCGGACAGGGGATAGCACAGATACGCAGTATTTT
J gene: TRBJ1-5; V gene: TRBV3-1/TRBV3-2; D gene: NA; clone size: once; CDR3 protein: CASSNRQVPNQPQHF; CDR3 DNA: TGTGCCAGCAGCAATCGACAGGTCCCCAATCAGCCCCAGCATTTT
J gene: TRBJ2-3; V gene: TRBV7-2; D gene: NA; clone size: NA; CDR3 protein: CASSLTYSGPTDTQYF; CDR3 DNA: TGTGCCAGCAGCTTAACTTACTCCGGACCCACAGATACGCAGTATTTT
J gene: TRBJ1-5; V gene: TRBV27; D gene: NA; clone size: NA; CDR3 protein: CASSFAGADNQPQHF; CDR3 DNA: TGTGCCAGCAGTTTCGCAGGGGCCGACAATCAGCCCCAGCATTTT
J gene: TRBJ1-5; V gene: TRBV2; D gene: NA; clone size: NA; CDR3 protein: CASSEAGRSWPQHF; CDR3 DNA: TGTGCCAGCAGTGAAGCTGGGCGCAGTTGGCCCCAGCATTTT
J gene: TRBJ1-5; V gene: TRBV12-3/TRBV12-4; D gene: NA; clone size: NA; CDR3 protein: CASSPGNQPQHF; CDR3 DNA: TGTGCCAGCTCCCCGGGCAATCAGCCCCAGCATTTT
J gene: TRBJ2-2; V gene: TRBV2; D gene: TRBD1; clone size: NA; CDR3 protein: CASSGQGFRELFF; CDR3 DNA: TGTGCCAGTTCGGGACAGGGGTTCAGGGAGCTGTTTTTT
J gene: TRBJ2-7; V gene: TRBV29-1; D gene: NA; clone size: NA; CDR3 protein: CSVGLARGSGSYEQYF; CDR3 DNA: TGCAGCGTTGGGTTGGCACGGGGGTCGGGATCCTACGAGCAGTACTTC
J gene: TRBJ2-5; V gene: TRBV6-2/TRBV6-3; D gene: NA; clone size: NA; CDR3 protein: CASSFIRQAPVQEETQYF; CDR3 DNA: TGTGCCAGCAGTTTCATTCGGCAGGCCCCGGTACAAGAGGAGACCCAGTACTTC
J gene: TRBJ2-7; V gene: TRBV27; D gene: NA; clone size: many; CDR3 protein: CASSGYRTSYEQYF; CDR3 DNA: TGTGCCAGCAGTGGGTACAGGACCTCCTACGAGCAGTACTTC
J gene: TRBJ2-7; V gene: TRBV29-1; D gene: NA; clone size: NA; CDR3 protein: CSVAGSYEQYF; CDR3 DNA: TGCAGCGTTGCGGGCTCTTACGAGCAGTACTTC
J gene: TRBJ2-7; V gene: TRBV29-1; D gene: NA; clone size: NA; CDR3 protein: CSVGQPYEQYF; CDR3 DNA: TGCAGCGTTGGACAGCCCTACGAGCAGTACTTC
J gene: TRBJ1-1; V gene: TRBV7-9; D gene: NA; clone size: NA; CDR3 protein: CASSSEATEAFF; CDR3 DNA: TGTGCCAGCAGCTCCGAGGCCACTGAAGCTTTCTTT
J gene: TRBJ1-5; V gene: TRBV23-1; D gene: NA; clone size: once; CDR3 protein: CASSPGNTGDEQPQHF; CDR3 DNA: TGCGCCAGCAGTCCAGGCAATACGGGGGACGAGCAGCCCCAGCATTTT
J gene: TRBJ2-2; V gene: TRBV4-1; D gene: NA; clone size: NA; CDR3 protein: CASGQKTGELFF; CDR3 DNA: TGCGCCAGCGGTCAGAAGACCGGGGAGCTGTTTTTT
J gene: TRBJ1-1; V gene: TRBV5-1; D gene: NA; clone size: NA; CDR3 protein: CASSFAGQNTEAFF; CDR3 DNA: TGCGCCAGCAGCTTTGCAGGGCAAAACACTGAAGCTTTCTTT
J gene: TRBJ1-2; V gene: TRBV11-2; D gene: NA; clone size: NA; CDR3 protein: CASSLGRPYGYTF; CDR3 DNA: TGTGCCAGCAGCTTAGGCAGGCCCTATGGCTACACCTTC
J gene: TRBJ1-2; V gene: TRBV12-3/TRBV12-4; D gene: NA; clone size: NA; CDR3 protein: CASSFGTIAGYTF; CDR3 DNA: TGTGCCAGCAGTTTTGGCACAATAGCTGGCTACACCTTC
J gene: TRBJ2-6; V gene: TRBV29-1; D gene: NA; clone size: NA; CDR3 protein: CSVGSSGANVLTF; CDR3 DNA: TGCAGCGTTGGGAGCTCTGGGGCCAACGTCCTGACTTTC
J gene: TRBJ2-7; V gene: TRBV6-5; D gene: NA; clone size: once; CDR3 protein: CASSNTHRGGYEQYF; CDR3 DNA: TGTGCCAGCAGTAACACCCACAGGGGGGGCTACGAGCAGTACTTC
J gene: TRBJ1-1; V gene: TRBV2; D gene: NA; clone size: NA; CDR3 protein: CASPTNTEAFF; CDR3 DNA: TGTGCCAGCCCAACCAACACTGAAGCTTTCTTT
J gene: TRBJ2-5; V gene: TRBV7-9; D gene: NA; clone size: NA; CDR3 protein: CASSFISGRPQETQYF; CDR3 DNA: TGTGCCAGCAGCTTTATCAGCGGGCGCCCCCAAGAGACCCAGTACTTC
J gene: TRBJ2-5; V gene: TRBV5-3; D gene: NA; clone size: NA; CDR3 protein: CANPETQETQYF; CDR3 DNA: TGTGCCAACCCGGAGACCCAAGAGACCCAGTACTTC
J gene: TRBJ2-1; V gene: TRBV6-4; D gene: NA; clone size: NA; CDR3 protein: CASSDYSTPTRGNEQFF; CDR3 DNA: TGTGCCAGCAGTGACTACTCAACACCCACACGGGGCAATGAGCAGTTCTTC
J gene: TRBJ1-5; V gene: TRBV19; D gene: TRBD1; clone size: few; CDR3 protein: CASSAGQTFNQPQHF; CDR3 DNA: TGTGCCAGTAGTGCGGGACAGACTTTCAATCAGCCCCAGCATTTT
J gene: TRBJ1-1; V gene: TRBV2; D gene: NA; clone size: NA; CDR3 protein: CASSGGTEAFF; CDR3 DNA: TGTGCCAGCAGTGGAGGCACTGAAGCTTTCTTT
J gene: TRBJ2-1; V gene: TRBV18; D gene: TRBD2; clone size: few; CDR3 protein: CASSPRTGGLNEQFF; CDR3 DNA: TGTGCCAGCTCACCACGAACCGGGGGGTTGAATGAGCAGTTCTTC
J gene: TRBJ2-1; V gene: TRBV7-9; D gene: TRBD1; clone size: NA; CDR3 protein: CASSDQPTGEFF; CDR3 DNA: TGTGCCAGCAGCGACCAGCCGACAGGGGAGTTCTTC
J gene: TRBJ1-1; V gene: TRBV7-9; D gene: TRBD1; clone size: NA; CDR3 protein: CASSHFGTVRNTEAFF; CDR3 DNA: TGTGCCAGCAGCCATTTCGGGACAGTTAGAAACACTGAAGCTTTCTTT
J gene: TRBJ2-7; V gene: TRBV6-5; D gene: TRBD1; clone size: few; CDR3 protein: CASSNPGQGDYEQYF; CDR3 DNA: TGTGCCAGCAGCAACCCGGGACAGGGGGACTACGAGCAGTACTTC
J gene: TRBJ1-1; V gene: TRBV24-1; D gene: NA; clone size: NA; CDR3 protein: CATSDFEGKAFF; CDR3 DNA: TGTGCCACCAGTGATTTCGAGGGAAAAGCTTTCTTT
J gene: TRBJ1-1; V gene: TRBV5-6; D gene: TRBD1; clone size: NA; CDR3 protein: CASSYKDRGLEAFF; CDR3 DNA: TGTGCCAGCAGCTATAAGGACAGGGGCCTTGAAGCTTTCTTT
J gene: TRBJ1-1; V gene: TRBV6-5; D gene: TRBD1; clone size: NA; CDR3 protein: CASSSDRDLSTEAFF; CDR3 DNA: TGTGCCAGCAGTTCTGACAGGGATTTGAGCACTGAAGCTTTCTTT
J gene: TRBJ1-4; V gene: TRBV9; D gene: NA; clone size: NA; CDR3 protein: CASSAGGKVREKLFF; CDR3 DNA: TGTGCCAGCAGCGCCGGGGGAAAGGTACGAGAAAAACTGTTTTTT
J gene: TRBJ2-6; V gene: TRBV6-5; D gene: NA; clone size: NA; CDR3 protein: CASSPGFGANVLTF; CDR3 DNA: TGTGCCAGTTCCCCAGGGTTTGGGGCCAACGTCCTGACTTTC
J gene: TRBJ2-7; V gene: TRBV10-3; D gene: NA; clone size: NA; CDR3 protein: CAISSDGGPYEQYF; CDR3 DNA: TGTGCCATCAGCTCGGACGGGGGTCCCTACGAGCAGTACTTC
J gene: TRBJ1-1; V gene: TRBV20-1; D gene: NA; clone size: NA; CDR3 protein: CSGDTRTEAFF; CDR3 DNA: TGCAGTGGGGACACCCGCACTGAAGCTTTCTTT
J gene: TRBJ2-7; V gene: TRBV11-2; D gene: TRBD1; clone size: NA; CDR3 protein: CASSLGQGFNEQYF; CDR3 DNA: TGTGCCAGCAGCTTAGGACAGGGTTTCAACGAGCAGTACTTC
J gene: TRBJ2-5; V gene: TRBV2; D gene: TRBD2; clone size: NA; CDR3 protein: CASSVSGTSGDKQETQYF; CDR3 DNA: TGTGCCAGCAGTGTTTCGGGGACTAGCGGGGATAAGCAAGAGACCCAGTACTTC
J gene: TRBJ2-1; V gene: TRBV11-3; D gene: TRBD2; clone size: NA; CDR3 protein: CASSLVAGGPNEQFF; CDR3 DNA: TGTGCCAGCAGCTTAGTAGCGGGGGGGCCTAATGAGCAGTTCTTC
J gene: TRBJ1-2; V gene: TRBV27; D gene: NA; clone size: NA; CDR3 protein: CASSNTRSPNYGYTF; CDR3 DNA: TGTGCCAGCAGCAATACTCGCTCGCCGAACTATGGCTACACCTTC
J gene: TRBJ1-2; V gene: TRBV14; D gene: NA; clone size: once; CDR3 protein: CASSQAGAQGLHGYTF; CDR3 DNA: TGTGCCAGCAGCCAAGCAGGGGCACAAGGCCTCCATGGCTACACCTTC
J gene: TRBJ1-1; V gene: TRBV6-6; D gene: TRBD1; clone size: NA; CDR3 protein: CASSYGDRANTEAFF; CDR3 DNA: TGTGCCAGCAGTTACGGCGACAGGGCGAACACTGAAGCTTTCTTT
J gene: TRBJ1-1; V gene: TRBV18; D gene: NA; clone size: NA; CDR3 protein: CASSRGLDTEAFF; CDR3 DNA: TGTGCCAGCTCACGAGGGTTAGACACTGAAGCTTTCTTT